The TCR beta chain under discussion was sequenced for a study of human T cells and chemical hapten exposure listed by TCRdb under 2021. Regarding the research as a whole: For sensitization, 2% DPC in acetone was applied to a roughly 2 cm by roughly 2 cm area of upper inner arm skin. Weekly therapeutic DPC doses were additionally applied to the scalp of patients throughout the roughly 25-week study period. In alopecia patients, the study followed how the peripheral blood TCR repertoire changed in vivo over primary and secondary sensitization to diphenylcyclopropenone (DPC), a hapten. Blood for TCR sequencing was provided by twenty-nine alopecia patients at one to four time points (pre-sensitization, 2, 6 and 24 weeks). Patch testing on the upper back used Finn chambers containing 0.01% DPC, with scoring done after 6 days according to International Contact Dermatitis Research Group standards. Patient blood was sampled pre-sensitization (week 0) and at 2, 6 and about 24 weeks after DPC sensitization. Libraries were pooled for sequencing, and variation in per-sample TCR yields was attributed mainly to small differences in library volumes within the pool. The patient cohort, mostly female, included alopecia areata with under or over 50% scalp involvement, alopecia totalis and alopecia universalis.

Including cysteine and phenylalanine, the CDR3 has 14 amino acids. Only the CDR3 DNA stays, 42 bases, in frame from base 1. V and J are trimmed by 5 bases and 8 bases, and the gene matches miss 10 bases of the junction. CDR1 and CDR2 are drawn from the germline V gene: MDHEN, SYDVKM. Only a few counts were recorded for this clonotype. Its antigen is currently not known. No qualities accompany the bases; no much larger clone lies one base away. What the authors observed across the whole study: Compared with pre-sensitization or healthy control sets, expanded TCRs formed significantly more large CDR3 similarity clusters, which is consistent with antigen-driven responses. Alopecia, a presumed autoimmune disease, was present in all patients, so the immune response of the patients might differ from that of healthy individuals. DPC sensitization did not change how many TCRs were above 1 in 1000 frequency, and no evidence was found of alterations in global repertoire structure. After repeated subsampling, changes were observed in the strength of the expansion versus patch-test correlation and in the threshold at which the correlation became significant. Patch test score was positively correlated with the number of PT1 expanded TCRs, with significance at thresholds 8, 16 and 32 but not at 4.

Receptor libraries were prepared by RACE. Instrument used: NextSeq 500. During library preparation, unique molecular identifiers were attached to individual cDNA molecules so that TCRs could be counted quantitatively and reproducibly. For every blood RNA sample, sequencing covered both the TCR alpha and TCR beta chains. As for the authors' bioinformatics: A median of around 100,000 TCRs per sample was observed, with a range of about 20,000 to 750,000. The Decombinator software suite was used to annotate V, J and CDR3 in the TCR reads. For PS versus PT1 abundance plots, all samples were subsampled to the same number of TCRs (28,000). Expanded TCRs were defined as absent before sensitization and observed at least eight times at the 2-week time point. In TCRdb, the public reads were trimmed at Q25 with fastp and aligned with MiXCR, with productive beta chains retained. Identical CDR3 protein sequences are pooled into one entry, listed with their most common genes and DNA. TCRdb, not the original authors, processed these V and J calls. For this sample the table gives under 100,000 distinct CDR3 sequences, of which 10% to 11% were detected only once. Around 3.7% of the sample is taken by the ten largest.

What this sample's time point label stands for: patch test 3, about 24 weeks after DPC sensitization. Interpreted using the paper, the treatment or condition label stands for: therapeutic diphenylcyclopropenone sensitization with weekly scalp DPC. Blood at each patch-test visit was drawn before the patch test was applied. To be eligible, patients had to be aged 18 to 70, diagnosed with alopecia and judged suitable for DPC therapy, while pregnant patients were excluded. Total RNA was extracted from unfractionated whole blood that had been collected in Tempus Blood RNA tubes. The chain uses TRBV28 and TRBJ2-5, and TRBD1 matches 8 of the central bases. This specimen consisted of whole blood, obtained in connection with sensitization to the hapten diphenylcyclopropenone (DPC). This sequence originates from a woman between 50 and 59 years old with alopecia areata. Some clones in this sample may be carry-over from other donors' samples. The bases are TGTGCCAGCAGTCTCTCGGGCCAGGGGGCAACCCAGTACTTC. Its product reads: CASSLSGQGATQYF.